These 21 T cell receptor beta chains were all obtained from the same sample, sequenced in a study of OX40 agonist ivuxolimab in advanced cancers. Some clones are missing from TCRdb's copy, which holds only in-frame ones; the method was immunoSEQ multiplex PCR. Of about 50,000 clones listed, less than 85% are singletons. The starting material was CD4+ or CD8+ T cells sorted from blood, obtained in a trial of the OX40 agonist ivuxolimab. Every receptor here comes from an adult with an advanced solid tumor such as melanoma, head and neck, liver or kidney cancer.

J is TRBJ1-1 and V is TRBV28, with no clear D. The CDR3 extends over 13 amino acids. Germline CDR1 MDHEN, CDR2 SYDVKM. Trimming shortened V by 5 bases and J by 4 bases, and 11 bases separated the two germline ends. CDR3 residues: CASSKTRTTEAFF. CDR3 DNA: TGTGCCAGCAGTAAAACAAGGACCACTGAAGCTTTCTTT.

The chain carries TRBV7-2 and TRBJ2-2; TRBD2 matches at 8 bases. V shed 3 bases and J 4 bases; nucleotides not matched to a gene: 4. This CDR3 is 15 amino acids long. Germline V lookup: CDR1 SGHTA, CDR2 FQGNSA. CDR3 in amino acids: CASSLTSVGTGELFF. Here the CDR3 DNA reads TGTGCCAGCAGCTTGACTAGCGTGGGCACCGGGGAGCTGTTTTTT.

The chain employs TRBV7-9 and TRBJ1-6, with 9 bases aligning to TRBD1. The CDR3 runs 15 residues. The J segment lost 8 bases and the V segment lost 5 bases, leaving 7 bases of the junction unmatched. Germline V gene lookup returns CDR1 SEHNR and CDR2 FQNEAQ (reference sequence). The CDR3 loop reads CASSQSTGGDSPLHF. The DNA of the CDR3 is TGTGCCAGCAGCCAGAGTACAGGGGGCGATTCACCCCTCCACTTT.

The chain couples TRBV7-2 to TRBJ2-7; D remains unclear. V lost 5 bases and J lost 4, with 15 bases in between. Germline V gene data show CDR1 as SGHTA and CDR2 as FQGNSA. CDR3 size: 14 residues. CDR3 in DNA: TGTGCCAGCAGCCCCAAACCGGATATTTACGAGCAGTACTTC. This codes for CASSPKPDIYEQYF.

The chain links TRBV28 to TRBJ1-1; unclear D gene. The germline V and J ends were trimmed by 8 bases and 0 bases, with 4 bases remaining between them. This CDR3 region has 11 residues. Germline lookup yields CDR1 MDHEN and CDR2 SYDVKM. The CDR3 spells CASLLNTEAFF. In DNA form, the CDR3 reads TGTGCCAGCCTCCTGAACACTGAAGCTTTCTTT.

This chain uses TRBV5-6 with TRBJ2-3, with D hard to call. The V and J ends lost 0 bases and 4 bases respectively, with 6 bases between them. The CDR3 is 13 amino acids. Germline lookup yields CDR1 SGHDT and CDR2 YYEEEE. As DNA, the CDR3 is TGTGCCAGCAGCTTGGTCGGGTCAGATACGCAGTATTTT. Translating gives CASSLVGSDTQYF. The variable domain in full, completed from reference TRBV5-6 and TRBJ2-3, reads DAGVTQSPTHLIKTRGQQVTLRCSPKSGHDTVSWYQQALGQGPQFIFQYYEEEERQRGNFPDRFSGHQFPNYSSELNVNALLLGDSALYLCASSLVGSDTQYFGPGTRLTVL.

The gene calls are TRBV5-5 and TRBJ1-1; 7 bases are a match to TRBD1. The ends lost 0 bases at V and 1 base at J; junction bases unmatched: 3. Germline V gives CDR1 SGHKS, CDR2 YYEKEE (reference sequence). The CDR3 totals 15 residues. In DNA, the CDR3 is TGTGCCAGCAGCTTGGGGGGACAGCCGAACACTGAAGCTTTCTTT. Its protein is CASSLGGQPNTEAFF.

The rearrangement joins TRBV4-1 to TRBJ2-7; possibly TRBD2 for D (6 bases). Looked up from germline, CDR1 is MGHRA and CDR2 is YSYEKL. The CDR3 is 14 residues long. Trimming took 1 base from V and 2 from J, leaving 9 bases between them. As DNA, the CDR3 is TGCGCCAGCAGCCAAGGGGGACTCGCCTACGAGCAGTACTTC. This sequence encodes CASSQGGLAYEQYF.

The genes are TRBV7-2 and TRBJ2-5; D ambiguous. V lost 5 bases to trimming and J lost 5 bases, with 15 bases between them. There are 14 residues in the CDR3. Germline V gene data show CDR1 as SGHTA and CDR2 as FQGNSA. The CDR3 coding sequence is TGTGCCAGCAGCCGCGGCCCTAACGAGGAGACCCAGTACTTC. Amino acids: CASSRGPNEETQYF.

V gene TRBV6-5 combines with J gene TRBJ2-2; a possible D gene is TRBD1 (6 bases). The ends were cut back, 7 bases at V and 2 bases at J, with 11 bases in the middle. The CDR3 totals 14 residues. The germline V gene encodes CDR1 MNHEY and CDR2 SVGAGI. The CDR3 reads CASTKQGNTGELFF. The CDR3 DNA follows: TGTGCCAGCACCAAACAGGGAAACACCGGGGAGCTGTTTTTT.

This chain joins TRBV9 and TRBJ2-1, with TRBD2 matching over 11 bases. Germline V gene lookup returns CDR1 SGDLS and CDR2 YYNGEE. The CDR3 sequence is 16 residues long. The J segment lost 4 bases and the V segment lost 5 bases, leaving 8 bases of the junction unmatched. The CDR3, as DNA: TGTGCCAGCAGTCCCCGACTAGCGGGGACATACAATGAGCAGTTCTTC. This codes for CASSPRLAGTYNEQFF.

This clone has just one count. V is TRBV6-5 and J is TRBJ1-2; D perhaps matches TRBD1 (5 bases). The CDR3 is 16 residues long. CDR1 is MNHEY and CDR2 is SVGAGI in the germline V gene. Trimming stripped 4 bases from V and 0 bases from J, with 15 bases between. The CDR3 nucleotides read TGTGCCAGCAGTTCTACCGGGACCGCAGCTAACTATGGCTACACCTTC. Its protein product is CASSSTGTAANYGYTF.

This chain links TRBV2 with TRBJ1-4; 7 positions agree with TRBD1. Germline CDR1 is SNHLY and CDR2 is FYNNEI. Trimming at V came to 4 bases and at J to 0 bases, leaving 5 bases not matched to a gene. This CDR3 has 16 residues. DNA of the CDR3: TGTGCCAGCAGTGTGGGACAGCGGCCAACTAATGAAAAACTGTTTTTT. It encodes CASSVGQRPTNEKLFF.

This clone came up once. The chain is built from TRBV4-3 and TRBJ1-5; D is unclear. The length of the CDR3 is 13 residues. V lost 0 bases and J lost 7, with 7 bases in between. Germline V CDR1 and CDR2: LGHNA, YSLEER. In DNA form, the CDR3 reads TGCGCCAGCAGCCAAGATCGGAACCAGCCCCAGCATTTT. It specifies CASSQDRNQPQHF.

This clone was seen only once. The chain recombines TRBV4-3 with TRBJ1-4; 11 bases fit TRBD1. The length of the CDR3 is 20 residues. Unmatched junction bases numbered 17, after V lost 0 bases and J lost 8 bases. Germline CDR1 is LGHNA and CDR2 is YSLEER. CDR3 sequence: CASSQDTADRGPEQGEKLFF. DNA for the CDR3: TGCGCCAGCAGCCAAGATACAGCGGACAGGGGGCCCGAACAGGGGGAAAAACTGTTTTTT.

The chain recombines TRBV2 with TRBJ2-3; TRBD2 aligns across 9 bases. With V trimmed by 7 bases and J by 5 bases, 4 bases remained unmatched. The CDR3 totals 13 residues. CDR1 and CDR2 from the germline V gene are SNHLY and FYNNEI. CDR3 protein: CASIAGERDTQYF. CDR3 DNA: TGTGCCAGCATAGCGGGGGAGCGAGATACGCAGTATTTT.

CDR3 loop: CASSAVNTEAFF. The CDR3 DNA reads as TGTGCCAGCAGCGCAGTAAACACTGAAGCTTTCTTT. This sequence joins TRBV19 and TRBJ1-1; D is undetermined. CDR1 is LNHDA and CDR2 is SQIVND in the germline V gene (reference sequence). CDR3 length: 12 amino acids. The germline V and J ends were trimmed by 9 bases and 2 bases, with 10 bases remaining between them. The variable domain in full, with the rest retrieved from reference TRBV19 and TRBJ1-1, is DGGITQSPKYLFRKEGQNVTLSCEQNLNHDAMYWYRQDPGQGLRLIYYSQIVNDFQKGDIAEGYSVSREKKESFPLTVTSAQKNPTAFYLCASSAVNTEAFFGQGTRLTVV.

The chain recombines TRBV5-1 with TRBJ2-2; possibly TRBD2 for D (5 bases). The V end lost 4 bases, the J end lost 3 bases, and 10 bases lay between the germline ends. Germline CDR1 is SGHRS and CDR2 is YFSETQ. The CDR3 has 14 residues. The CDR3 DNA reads TGCGCCAGCAGCCGGGAAGACTACACCGGGGAGCTGTTTTTT. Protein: CASSREDYTGELFF.

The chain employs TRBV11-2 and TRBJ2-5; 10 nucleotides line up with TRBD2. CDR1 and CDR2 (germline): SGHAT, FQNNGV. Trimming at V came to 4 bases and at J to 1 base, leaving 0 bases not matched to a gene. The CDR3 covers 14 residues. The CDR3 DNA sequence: TGTGCCAGCAGCTGGACTAGCGGCCAAGAGACCCAGTACTTC. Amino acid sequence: CASSWTSGQETQYF.

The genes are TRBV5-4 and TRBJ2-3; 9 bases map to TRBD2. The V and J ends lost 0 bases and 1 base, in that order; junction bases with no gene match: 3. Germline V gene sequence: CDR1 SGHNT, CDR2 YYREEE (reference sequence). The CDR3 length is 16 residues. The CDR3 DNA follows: TGTGCCAGCAGCTTGGTTAGCGGGAGCCGCACAGATACGCAGTATTTT. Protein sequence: CASSLVSGSRTDTQYF.

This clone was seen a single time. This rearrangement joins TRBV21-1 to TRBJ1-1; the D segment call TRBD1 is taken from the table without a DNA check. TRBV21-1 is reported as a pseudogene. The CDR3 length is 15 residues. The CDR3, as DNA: TGTGCCAGCAGCAAGGGTCAGGGGGCAGGGACTGAAGCTTTCTTT. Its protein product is CASSKGQGAGTEAFF.